This is a list of T cell receptor beta chains from one sample in a study of shared clonotypes between healthy human individuals. Generated by immunoSEQ multiplex PCR, the TCRdb table keeps only in-frame clones and is missing some. The sample records millions of clones, over 85% being singletons. Material: naive CD4+ T cells sorted from blood. The receptors were gathered from a man younger than 35 in good health. The CDR3 runs from the conserved cysteine through the conserved F or W. D genes are given only for firm matches. Clone size is not always given. Where it is, it says once, few, many or a class for expanded clones.

J	size	length	D	V	CDR3	DNA
TRBJ2-2	NA	16	TRBD1	TRBV12-5	CASGAHRGWDTGELFF	TGTGCTAGTGGTGCACACAGGGGGTGGGACACCGGGGAGCTGTTTTTT
TRBJ2-3	NA	14	TRBD1	TRBV12-5	CASGYGQGTDTQYF	TGTGCTAGTGGTTATGGACAGGGGACAGATACGCAGTATTTT
TRBJ2-7	NA	16	NA	TRBV2	CASNIPLWGSSYEQYF	TGTGCCAGCAATATTCCTCTCTGGGGCAGCTCCTACGAGCAGTACTTC
TRBJ2-5	NA	15	TRBD2	TRBV6-6	CASSPFGGGQETQYF	TGTGCCAGCAGTCCCTTCGGCGGGGGCCAAGAGACCCAGTACTTC
TRBJ2-2	NA	15	NA	TRBV7-2	CASSPVGRNTGELFF	TGTGCCAGCAGCCCCGTTGGCAGAAACACCGGGGAGCTGTTTTTT
TRBJ2-1	NA	13	NA	TRBV7-2	CASSLALVGEQFF	TGTGCCAGCAGCTTAGCGCTGGTTGGCGAGCAGTTCTTC
TRBJ2-1	NA	15	NA	TRBV6-5	CASSRGGLTGNEQFF	TGTGCCAGCAGTCGAGGGGGATTGACTGGCAATGAGCAGTTCTTC
TRBJ2-6	once	16	NA	TRBV7-2	CASSPKGLSGANVLTF	TGTGCCAGCAGCCCCAAGGGGCTCTCTGGGGCCAACGTCCTGACTTTC
TRBJ2-5	NA	16	NA	TRBV28	CASRTNREGRQETQYF	TGTGCCAGCAGGACCAACAGGGAGGGGCGCCAAGAGACCCAGTACTTC
TRBJ2-1	NA	14	TRBD1	TRBV30	CAWSAGNRGHEQFF	TGTGCCTGGAGTGCCGGCAACAGGGGGCATGAGCAGTTCTTC
TRBJ2-2	NA	15	NA	TRBV7-3	CASSLTTANTGELFF	TGTGCCAGCAGCTTAACTACCGCGAACACCGGGGAGCTGTTTTTT
TRBJ2-7	NA	15	NA	TRBV19	CASSETGGVIDEQYF	TGTGCCAGTAGCGAAACAGGGGGGGTTATCGACGAGCAGTACTTC
TRBJ1-2	once	12	TRBD1	TRBV6-1	CASSATGFGYTF	TGTGCCAGCAGTGCGACAGGGTTCGGCTACACCTTC
TRBJ2-3	NA	16	NA	TRBV14	CASSQVRGVGTDTQYF	TGTGCCAGCAGCCAAGTGAGAGGGGTTGGCACAGATACGCAGTATTTT